This is a list of T cell receptor beta chains from one sample in a study of graft-versus-host responses after intestinal transplantation. The assay was immunoSEQ multiplex PCR, and TCRdb's table has in-frame clones only and misses some. The data contain 80,000 to 100,000 clones, 85% to 95% of them singletons. What these receptors recognize is not known. Source: unstimulated CD8+ T cells sorted from spleen or lymph node cells, taken before transplant. The source is a human donor who was the organ donor for an intestinal transplant. The CDR3 runs from the conserved cysteine through the conserved F or W. The order of the fields is J gene, clone size, V gene, D gene, CDR3 protein, CDR3 DNA. The D gene is left open where the match is weak. Not every row has a clone size; where given, it reads once, few, many or a size class.

TRBJ2-3 | NA | TRBV7-9 | TRBD1 | CASSDRDRGADTQYF | TGTGCCAGCAGCGACCGGGACAGGGGGGCAGATACGCAGTATTTT
TRBJ2-7 | NA | TRBV9 | TRBD2 | CASSVAGLGGSYEQYF | TGTGCCAGCAGCGTAGCGGGGCTGGGGGGGTCCTACGAGCAGTACTTC
TRBJ2-7 | NA | TRBV29-1 | NA | CSVEGDTSSYEQYF | TGCAGCGTTGAGGGAGACACCAGCTCCTACGAGCAGTACTTC
TRBJ2-6 | NA | TRBV5-6 | TRBD1 | CASQGQGASGANVLTF | TGTGCCAGCCAGGGACAGGGGGCTTCTGGGGCCAACGTCCTGACTTTC
TRBJ2-7 | NA | TRBV2 | TRBD2 | CASSEARGKIYEQYF | TGTGCCAGCAGTGAAGCGCGGGGGAAAATCTACGAGCAGTACTTC
TRBJ1-2 | NA | TRBV25-1 | NA | CASSDRIAYGYTF | TGTGCCAGCAGTGACAGGATTGCCTATGGCTACACCTTC
TRBJ1-6 | NA | TRBV25-1 | NA | CASSEYDSYNSPLHF | TGTGCCAGCAGTGAATATGACAGCTATAATTCACCCCTCCACTTT
TRBJ2-5 | NA | TRBV4-1 | NA | CASSQEGIQGPSETQYF | TGCGCCAGCAGCCAAGAAGGAATTCAGGGCCCATCAGAGACCCAGTACTTC
TRBJ1-6 | NA | TRBV28 | NA | CASSLDSRNSPLHF | TGTGCCAGCAGTTTGGACAGCCGGAATTCACCCCTCCACTTT
TRBJ2-2 | NA | TRBV4-1 | NA | CASSQAPAGNTGELFF | TGCGCCAGCAGCCAAGCCCCGGCAGGGAACACCGGGGAGCTGTTTTTT
TRBJ1-2 | NA | TRBV2 | NA | CATDLGYGYTF | TGTGCCACGGACTTGGGCTATGGCTACACCTTC
TRBJ2-7 | NA | TRBV7-6 | TRBD2 | CASSLHNSGPSSYEQYF | TGTGCCAGCAGCCTTCATAATAGCGGGCCGAGCTCCTACGAGCAGTACTTC
TRBJ2-3 | few | TRBV6-4 | TRBD2 | CASSERLAADTQYF | TGTGCCAGCAGTGAGCGACTAGCAGCAGATACGCAGTATTTT
TRBJ2-3 | once | TRBV6-6 | NA | CASSYSTGNTDTQYF | TGTGCCAGCAGTTACTCGACGGGGAATACAGATACGCAGTATTTT
TRBJ1-2 | few | TRBV5-1 | NA | CASSYLRIGGYGYTF | TGCGCCAGCAGCTACCTGCGGATAGGCGGATATGGCTACACCTTC
TRBJ2-6 | NA | TRBV9 | TRBD1 | CASSAGQGTSGANVLTF | TGTGCCAGCAGCGCAGGACAGGGAACATCTGGGGCCAACGTCCTGACTTTC
TRBJ2-3 | NA | TRBV18 | NA | CASSPPSTDTQYF | TGTGCCAGCTCACCTCCTAGCACAGATACGCAGTATTTT
TRBJ1-1 | NA | TRBV29-1 | NA | CSVAPQGEAFF | TGCAGCGTCGCCCCCCAGGGTGAAGCTTTCTTT
TRBJ1-2 | NA | TRBV11-2 | NA | CASSLEAGFNSYGYTF | TGTGCCAGCAGCTTAGAGGCAGGGTTTAACTCCTATGGCTACACCTTC
TRBJ1-2 | NA | TRBV6-1 | NA | CASSKGYNGYTF | TGTGCCAGCAGTAAGGGGTATAATGGCTACACCTTC
TRBJ2-2 | NA | TRBV29-1 | NA | CSVDDPGGELFF | TGCAGCGTTGACGATCCCGGCGGGGAGCTGTTTTTT
TRBJ2-3 | NA | TRBV16 | TRBD2 | CASSQLDLAGGPTDTQYF | TGTGCCAGCAGCCAATTGGACCTAGCGGGGGGGCCGACGGATACGCAGTATTTT
TRBJ1-1 | NA | TRBV4-1 | NA | CASSYLEGEAFF | TGCGCCAGCAGTTACTTGGAGGGGGAAGCTTTCTTT
TRBJ2-5 | NA | TRBV18 | NA | CASSPPSGSETQYF | TGTGCCAGCTCACCACCGTCCGGGAGTGAGACCCAGTACTTC